The next 13 T cell receptor beta chains were all read from a single sample in a study of CD8 T cells in Susac syndrome. Reverse transcription of roughly 0.5 to 1 ug RNA was carried out with random hexamers. TCRdb recomputed calls from the immunoSEQ multiplex PCR reads with MiXCR, one row per CDR3 protein. The repertoire holds some 96,000 distinct CDR3 sequences, with just under 95% as singletons. The material sequenced was CD4+ T cells from PBMCs. The source is a human donor with Susac syndrome.

J is TRBJ1-3 and V is TRBV4-1; D remains ambiguous. V gave up 4 bases and J gave up 4 bases, with 14 bases separating them. Germline CDR1 and CDR2: MGHRA and YSYEKL. The CDR3 extends over 15 amino acids. The CDR3 spells CASSRVEGKGNTIYF. The CDR3 DNA is TGCGCCAGCAGCCGTGTGGAGGGTAAGGGAAACACCATATATTTT.

This clonotype was detected only once. The chain couples TRBV30 to TRBJ2-3; tentative D call: TRBD2 (5 bases). Trimming pared 2 bases from V and 2 bases from J, leaving 20 bases between. CDR1 is GTSNPN, CDR2 SVGIG, per germline (reference sequence). The CDR3 totals 17 residues. Here the CDR3 DNA reads TGTGCCTGGAGTTCCCCAATCCCGGGAACCCACACAGATACGCAGTATTTT. It translates to CAWSSPIPGTHTDTQYF.

This clonotype was detected only once. The rearrangement joins TRBV12-3 or TRBV12-4 to TRBJ1-4, with D possibly TRBD1 on 6 matching bases. Trimming cost V 5 bases and J 6 bases, with 19 bases left between them. This CDR3 has 16 residues. This CDR3 reads CASSADGQTPDEKLFF. CDR3 coding DNA: TGTGCCAGCAGTGCCGACGGACAGACCCCAGATGAAAAACTGTTTTTT.

V usage is TRBV1 and J usage is TRBJ2-7; the tabulated D call, TRBD2, remains unverified against the DNA. TRBV1 is termed a pseudogene. The CDR3 length is 15 residues. The CDR3 here is CTSSNWTSVSTKQYF. The CDR3 DNA reads TGCACCAGCAGCAACTGGACTAGCGTAAGTACGAAGCAGTACTTC.

V and J are TRBV30 and TRBJ1-6, with 8 nucleotides matching TRBD1. This CDR3 region has 14 residues. J was trimmed by 7 bases and V by 0 bases; bases with no gene match: 2. Looked up from germline, CDR1 is GTSNPN and CDR2 is SVGIG (reference sequence). The CDR3 DNA reads TGTGCCTGGAGTGTAAACAGGGGGAATTCACCCCTCCACTTT. Translating it yields CAWSVNRGNSPLHF.

V gene TRBV24-1 combines with J gene TRBJ2-5, with TRBD2 matching 7 bases. The CDR3 sequence is 12 residues long. After removal of 9 bases from V and 4 bases from J, the junction contained 4 bases not matched to a gene. Germline V gene data show CDR1 as KGHDR and CDR2 as SFDVKD. The CDR3 DNA follows: TGTGCCACCCGCGGGGAGGGAGAGACCCAGTACTTC. This translates into CATRGEGETQYF.

The V and J genes are TRBV27 and TRBJ2-7; D possibly corresponds to TRBD1 (6 bases). V was trimmed by 5 bases and J by 2 bases, leaving 13 bases between them. CDR3 length: 14 residues. CDR1 is MNHEY and CDR2 is SMNVEV in the germline V gene (reference sequence). The CDR3 sequence: CASSPRQVAYEQYF. The CDR3 nucleotides are TGTGCCAGCAGTCCCCGACAGGTAGCCTACGAGCAGTACTTC.

The chain links TRBV4-1 to TRBJ2-7; D call uncertain. V lost 1 base and J lost 5, with 9 bases in between. This CDR3 is 13 amino acids long. Germline CDR1 reads MGHRA; CDR2 reads YSYEKL. This chain's CDR3 is CASSQVGLDEQYF. The CDR3, as DNA: TGCGCCAGCAGCCAAGTGGGTTTGGACGAGCAGTACTTC.

The chain uses TRBV7-8 and TRBJ2-7; unclear D gene. The V gene lost 6 bases and the J gene lost 5 bases, with 20 bases spanning the gap. Germline-derived CDR1 and CDR2 are SGHVS and FQNEAQ. The CDR3 is 15 amino acids. CDR3 sequence reads: CASSPVRNLLHEQYF. CDR3 sequence (DNA): TGTGCCAGCAGTCCCGTTCGGAATCTACTGCACGAGCAGTACTTC.

The chain joins TRBV9 to TRBJ2-3, with 13 bases that match TRBD2. J gave up 2 bases and V 3 bases, and 3 bases lay outside the gene matches. There are 16 residues in the CDR3. Germline V gives CDR1 SGDLS, CDR2 YYNGEE. The CDR3 nucleotides read TGTGCCAGCAGCGCCGGGACTAGCGGGAACACAGATACGCAGTATTTT. Protein: CASSAGTSGNTDTQYF. Complete variable domain (other parts from reference TRBV9 and TRBJ2-3): DSGVTQTPKHLITATGQRVTLRCSPRSGDLSVYWYQQSLDQGLQFLIQYYNGEERAKGNILERFSAQQFPDLHSELNLSSLELGDSALYFCASSAGTSGNTDTQYFGPGTRLTVL.

CDR3 sequence reads: CSASPGQGQFF. CDR3 DNA sequence: TGCAGTGCTAGCCCGGGACAGGGGCAGTTCTTC. The J gene is TRBJ2-1, the V gene TRBV20-1, with TRBD1 identical over 9 bases. This CDR3 has 11 amino acids. Germline V gives CDR1 DFQATT, CDR2 SNEGSKA (reference sequence). V shed 3 bases, J shed 12 bases, and the junction held 3 bases outside the gene matches.

The chain uses TRBV19 and TRBJ1-1; D perhaps matches TRBD1 (5 bases). V was cut by 3 bases and J by 3 bases, with 14 bases left in between. Per germline, CDR1 LNHDA and CDR2 SQIVND (reference sequence). The CDR3 is 15 amino acids. In DNA form, the CDR3 reads TGTGCCAGTAGTATTGGGGGGGTAGGGTACACTGAAGCTTTCTTT. Amino acids: CASSIGGVGYTEAFF. The variable domain in full, completed from reference TRBV19 and TRBJ1-1, reads DGGITQSPKYLFRKEGQNVTLSCEQNLNHDAMYWYRQDPGQGLRLIYYSQIVNDFQKGDIAEGYSVSREKKESFPLTVTSAQKNPTAFYLCASSIGGVGYTEAFFGQGTRLTVV.

This clonotype was found once. The chain carries TRBV30 and TRBJ2-7, with D possibly TRBD1 on 5 matching bases. V lost 5 bases to trimming and J lost 0 bases, with 14 bases between them. Germline V gives CDR1 GTSNPN, CDR2 SVGIG (reference sequence). The CDR3 contains 14 residues. DNA for the CDR3: TGTGCCTGGCAAAGGGGCCCCAGCTCCTACGAGCAGTACTTC. As protein: CAWQRGPSSYEQYF.